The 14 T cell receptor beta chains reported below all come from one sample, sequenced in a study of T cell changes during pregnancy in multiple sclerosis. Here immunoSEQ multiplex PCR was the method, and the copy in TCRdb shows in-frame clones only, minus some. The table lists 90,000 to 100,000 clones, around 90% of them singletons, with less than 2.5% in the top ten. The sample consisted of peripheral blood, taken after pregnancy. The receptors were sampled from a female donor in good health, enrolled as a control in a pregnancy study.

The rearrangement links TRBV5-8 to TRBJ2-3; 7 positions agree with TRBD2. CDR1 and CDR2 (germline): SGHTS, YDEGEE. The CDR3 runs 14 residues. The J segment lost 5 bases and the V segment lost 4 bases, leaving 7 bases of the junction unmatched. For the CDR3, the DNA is TGTGCCAGCAGCACCGGGAGGCGGGGAGATACGCAGTATTTT. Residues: CASSTGRRGDTQYF.

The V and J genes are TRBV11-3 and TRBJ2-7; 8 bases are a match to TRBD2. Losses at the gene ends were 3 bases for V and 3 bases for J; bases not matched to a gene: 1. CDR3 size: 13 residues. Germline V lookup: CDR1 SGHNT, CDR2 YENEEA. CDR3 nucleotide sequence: TGTGCCAGCAGCTTGGGACTAGGCTACGAGCAGTACTTC. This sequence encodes CASSLGLGYEQYF.

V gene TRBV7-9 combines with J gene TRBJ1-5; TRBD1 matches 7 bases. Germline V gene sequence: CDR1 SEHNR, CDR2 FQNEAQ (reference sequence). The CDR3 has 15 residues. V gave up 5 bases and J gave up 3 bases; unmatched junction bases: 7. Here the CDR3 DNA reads TGTGCCAGCAGCAAACAGGGGAGACCCAATCAGCCCCAGCATTTT. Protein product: CASSKQGRPNQPQHF.

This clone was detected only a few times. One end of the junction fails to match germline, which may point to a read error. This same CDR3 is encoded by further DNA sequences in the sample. DNA of the CDR3: TGTGCTAGCAGCTTAGATAGAAACACTGAAGCTTTCTTT. The encoded protein is CASSLDRNTEAFF. This chain joins TRBV7-7 and TRBJ1-1; D is unclear. The CDR3 runs to 13 residues. From germline, CDR1 is SSHAT and CDR2 FNYEAQ (reference sequence).

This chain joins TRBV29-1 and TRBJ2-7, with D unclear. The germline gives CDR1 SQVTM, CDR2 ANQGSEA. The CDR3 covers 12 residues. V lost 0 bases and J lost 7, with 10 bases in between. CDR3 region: CSVEDAASEQYF. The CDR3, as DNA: TGCAGCGTTGAAGATGCGGCCAGTGAGCAGTACTTC.

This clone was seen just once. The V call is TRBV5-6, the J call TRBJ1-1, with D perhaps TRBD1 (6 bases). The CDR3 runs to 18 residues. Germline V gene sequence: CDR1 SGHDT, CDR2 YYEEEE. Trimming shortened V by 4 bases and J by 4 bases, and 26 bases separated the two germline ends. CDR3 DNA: TGTGCCAGCAGCAAATCTCCGGGACATACATTGAGGGGCACTGAAGCTTTCTTT. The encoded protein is CASSKSPGHTLRGTEAFF.

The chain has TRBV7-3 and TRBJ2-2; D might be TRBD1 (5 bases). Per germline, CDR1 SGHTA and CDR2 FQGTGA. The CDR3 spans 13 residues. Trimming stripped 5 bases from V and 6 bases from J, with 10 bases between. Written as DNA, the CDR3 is TGTGCCAGCAGCCAGGGTGTGGCCGGGGAGCTGTTTTTT. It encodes CASSQGVAGELFF.

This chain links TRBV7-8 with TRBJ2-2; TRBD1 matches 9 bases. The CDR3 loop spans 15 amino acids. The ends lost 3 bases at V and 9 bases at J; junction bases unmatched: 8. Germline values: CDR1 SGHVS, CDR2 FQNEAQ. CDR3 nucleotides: TGTGCCAGCAGCTTGGACAGGGGAATTGCGAGGGAGCTGTTTTTT. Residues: CASSLDRGIARELFF.

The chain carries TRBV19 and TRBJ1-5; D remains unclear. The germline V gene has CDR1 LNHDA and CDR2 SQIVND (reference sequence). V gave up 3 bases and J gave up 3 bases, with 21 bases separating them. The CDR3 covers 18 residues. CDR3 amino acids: CASSIGSGERLNNQPQHF. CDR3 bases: TGTGCCAGTAGTATCGGGAGCGGGGAGAGGTTAAACAATCAGCCCCAGCATTTT.

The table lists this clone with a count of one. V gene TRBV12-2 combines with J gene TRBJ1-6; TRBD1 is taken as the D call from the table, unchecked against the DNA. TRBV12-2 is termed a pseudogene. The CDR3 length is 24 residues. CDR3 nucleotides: TGTGCAAGTCGCTTACATATCGGTTCGGAGACAGGGGGCTCTCATAGCTCCTATAATTCACCCCTCCACTTT. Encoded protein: CASRLHIGSETGGSHSSYNSPLHF.

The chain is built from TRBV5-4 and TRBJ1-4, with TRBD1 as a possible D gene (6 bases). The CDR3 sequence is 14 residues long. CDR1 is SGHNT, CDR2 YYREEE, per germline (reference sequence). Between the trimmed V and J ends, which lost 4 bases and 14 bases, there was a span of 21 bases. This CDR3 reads CASSLGQNSLSLFF. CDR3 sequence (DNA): TGTGCCAGCAGCCTTGGACAGAACTCCCTTAGTCTGTTTTTT.

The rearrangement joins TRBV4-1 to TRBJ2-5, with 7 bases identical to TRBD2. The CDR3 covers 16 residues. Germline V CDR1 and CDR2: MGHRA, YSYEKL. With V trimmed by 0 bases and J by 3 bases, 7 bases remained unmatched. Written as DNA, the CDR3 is TGCGCCAGCAGCCAAGATGTGGCTAGCGGAAAAGAGACCCAGTACTTC. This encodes CASSQDVASGKETQYF.

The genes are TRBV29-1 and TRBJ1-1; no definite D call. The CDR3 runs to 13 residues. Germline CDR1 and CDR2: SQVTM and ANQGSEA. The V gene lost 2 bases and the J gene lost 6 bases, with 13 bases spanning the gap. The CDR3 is CSVEKRMAPEAFF. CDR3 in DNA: TGCAGCGTTGAAAAAAGAATGGCCCCTGAAGCTTTCTTT.

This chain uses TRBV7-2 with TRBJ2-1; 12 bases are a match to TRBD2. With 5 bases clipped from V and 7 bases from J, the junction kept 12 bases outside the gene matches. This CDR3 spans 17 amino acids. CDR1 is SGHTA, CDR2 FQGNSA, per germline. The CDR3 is CASSVLIGLAGKNEQFF. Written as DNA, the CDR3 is TGTGCCAGCAGCGTCCTGATAGGACTAGCGGGAAAGAATGAGCAGTTCTTC.